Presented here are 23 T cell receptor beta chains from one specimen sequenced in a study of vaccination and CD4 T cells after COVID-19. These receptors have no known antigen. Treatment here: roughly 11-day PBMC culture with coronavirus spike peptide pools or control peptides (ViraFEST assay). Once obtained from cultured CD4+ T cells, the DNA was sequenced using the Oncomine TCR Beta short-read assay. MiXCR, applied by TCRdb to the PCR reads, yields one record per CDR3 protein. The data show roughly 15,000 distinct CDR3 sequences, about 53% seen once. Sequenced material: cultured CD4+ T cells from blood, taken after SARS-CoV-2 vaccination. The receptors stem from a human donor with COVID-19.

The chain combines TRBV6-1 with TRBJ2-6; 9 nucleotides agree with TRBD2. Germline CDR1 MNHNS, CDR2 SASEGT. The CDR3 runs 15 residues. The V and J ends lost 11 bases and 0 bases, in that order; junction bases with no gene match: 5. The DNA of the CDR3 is TGTGCCGCAGGACTAGCGAGCTCTGGGGCCAACGTCCTGACTTTC. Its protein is CAAGLASSGANVLTF.

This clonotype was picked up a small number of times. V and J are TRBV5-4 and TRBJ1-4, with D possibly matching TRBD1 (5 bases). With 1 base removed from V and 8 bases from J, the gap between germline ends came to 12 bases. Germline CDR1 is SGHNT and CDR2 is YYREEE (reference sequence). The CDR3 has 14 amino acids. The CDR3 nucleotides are TGTGCCAGCAGCTTGTCGGGGCACGGGGAAAAACTGTTTTTT. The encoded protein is CASSLSGHGEKLFF.

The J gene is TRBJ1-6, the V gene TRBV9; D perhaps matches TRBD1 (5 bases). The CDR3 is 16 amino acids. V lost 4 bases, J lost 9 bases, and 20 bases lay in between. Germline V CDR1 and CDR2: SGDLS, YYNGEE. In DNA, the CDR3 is TGTGCCAGCAGCCCAACCGGGACCCCCGGGGGTTCACCCCTCCACTTT. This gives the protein CASSPTGTPGGSPLHF.

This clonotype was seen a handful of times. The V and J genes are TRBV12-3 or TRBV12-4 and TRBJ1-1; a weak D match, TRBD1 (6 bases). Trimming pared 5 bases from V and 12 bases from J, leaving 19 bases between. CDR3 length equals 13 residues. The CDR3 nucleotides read TGTGCCAGCAGTCCAGCTTGGGGGCGCTTACCTTTCTTT. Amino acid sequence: CASSPAWGRLPFF.

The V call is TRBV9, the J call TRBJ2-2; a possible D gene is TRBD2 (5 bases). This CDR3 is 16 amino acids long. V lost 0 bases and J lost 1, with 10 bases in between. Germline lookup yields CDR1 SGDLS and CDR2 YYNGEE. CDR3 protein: CASSVGPGGNTGELFF. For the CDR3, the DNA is TGTGCCAGCAGCGTAGGACCCGGAGGGAACACCGGGGAGCTGTTTTTT.

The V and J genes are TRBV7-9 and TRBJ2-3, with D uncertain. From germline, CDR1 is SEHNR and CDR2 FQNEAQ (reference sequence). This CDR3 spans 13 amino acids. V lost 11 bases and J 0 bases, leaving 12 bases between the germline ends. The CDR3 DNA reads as TGTGCCTACGGGTTGGCTAGCACAGATACGCAGTATTTT. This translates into CAYGLASTDTQYF.

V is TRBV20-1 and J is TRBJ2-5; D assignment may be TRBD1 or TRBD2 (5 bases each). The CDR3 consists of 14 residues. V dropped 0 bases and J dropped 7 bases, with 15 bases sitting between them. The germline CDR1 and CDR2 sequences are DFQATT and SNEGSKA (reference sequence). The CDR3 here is CSAREGAARGTQYF. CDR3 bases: TGCAGTGCTAGAGAAGGGGCGGCCCGGGGGACCCAGTACTTC.

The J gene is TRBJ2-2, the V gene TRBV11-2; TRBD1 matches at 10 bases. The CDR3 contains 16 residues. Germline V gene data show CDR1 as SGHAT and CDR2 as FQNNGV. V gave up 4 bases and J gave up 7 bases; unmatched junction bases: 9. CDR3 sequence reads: CASSYRDRGFGGELFF. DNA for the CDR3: TGTGCCAGCAGCTACCGGGACAGGGGTTTCGGCGGGGAGCTGTTTTTT.

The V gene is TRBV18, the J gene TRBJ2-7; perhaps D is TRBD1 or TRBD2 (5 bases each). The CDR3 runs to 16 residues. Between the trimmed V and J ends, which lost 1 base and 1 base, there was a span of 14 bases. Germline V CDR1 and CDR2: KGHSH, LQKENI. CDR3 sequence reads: CASSPLGTFPSYEQYF. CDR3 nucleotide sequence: TGTGCCAGCTCACCACTTGGGACCTTCCCGTCCTACGAGCAGTACTTC.

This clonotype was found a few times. The CDR3 loop reads CASSTDRALNSNQPQHF. The CDR3 bases are TGTGCCAGCTCAACCGACAGGGCCCTTAATAGCAATCAGCCCCAGCATTTT. V usage is TRBV18 and J usage is TRBJ1-5; 7 nucleotides agree with TRBD1. Germline CDR1 KGHSH, CDR2 LQKENI. V trimming: 5 bases; J trimming: 0 bases; junction bases outside the gene matches: 10. The CDR3 loop spans 17 amino acids.

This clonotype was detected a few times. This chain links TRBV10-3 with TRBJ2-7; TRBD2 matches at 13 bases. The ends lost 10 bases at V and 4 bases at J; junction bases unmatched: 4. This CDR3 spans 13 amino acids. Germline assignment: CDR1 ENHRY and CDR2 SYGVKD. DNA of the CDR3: TGTGCCACGACGGGACTAGCGGGATACGAGCAGTACTTC. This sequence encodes CATTGLAGYEQYF.

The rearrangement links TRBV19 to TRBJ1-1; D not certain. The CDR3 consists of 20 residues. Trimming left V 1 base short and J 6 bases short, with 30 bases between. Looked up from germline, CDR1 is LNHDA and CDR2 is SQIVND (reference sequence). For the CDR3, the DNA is TGTGCCAGTAGTATAGCACCACATAGCTCCGCCGGAAGGGTGCTACCTGAAGCTTTCTTT. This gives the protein CASSIAPHSSAGRVLPEAFF.

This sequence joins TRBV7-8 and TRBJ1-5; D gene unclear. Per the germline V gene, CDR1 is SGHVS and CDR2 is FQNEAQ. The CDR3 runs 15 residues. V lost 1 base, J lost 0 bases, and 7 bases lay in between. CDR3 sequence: CASSLVGNSNQPQHF. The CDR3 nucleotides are TGTGCCAGCAGCTTAGTAGGAAATAGCAATCAGCCCCAGCATTTT. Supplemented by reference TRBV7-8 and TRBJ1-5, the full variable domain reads GAGVSQSPRYKVAKRGQDVALRCDPISGHVSLFWYQQALGQGPEFLTYFQNEAQLDKSGLPSDRFFAERPEGSVSTLKIQRTQQEDSAVYLCASSLVGNSNQPQHFGDGTRLSIL.

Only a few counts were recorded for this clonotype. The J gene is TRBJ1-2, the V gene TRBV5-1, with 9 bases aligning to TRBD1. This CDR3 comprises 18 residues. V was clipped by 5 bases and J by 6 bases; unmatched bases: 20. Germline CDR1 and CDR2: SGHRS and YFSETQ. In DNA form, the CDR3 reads TGCGCCAGCAGACCGACAGGGGGGAATGTCCCGACTTTGAATGGCTACACCTTC. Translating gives CASRPTGGNVPTLNGYTF.

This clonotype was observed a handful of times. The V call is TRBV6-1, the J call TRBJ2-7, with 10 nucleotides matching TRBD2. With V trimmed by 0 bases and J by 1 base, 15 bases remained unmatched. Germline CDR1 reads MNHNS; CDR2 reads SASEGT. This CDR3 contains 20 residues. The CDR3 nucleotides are TGTGCCAGCAGTGAAGCTCCGGTGGGGGGCCTAGCGGGGGAATCCTACGAGCAGTACTTC. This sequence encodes CASSEAPVGGLAGESYEQYF.

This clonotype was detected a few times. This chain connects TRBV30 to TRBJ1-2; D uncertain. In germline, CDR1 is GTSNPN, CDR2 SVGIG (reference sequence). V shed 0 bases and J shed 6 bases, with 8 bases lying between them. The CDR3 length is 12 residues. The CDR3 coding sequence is TGTGCCTGGAGTGTAAATGTAAATGGCTACACCTTC. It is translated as CAWSVNVNGYTF.

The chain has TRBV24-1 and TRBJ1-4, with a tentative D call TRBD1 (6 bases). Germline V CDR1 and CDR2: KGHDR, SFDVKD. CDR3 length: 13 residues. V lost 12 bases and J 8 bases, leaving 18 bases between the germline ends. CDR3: CALFGGRREKLFF. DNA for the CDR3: TGTGCCCTCTTCGGGGGGCGTAGAGAAAAACTGTTTTTT.

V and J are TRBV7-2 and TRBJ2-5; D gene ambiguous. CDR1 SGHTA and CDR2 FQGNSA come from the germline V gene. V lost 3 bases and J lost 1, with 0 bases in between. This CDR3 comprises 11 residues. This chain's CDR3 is CASSFQETQYF. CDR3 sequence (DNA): TGTGCCAGCAGCTTCCAAGAGACCCAGTACTTC.

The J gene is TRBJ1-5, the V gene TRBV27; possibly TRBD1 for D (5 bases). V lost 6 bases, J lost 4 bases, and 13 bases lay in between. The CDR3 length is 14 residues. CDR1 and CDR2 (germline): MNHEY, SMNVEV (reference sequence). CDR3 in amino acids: CASRAGTGNQPQHF. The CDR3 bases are TGTGCCAGCAGGGCTGGGACGGGAAATCAGCCCCAGCATTTT.

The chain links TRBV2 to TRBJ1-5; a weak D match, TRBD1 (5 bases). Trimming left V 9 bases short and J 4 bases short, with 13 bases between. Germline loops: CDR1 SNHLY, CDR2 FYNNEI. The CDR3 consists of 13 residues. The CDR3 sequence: CASETDRNQPQHF. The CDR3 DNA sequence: TGTGCCAGTGAAACCGACAGAAATCAGCCCCAGCATTTT.

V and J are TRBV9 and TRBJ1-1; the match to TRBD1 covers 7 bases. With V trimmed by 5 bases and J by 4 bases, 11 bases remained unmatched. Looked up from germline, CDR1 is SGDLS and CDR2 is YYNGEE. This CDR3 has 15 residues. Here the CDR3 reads CASRAGTQGVTEAFF. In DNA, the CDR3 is TGTGCCAGCAGAGCCGGGACGCAGGGGGTCACTGAAGCTTTCTTT.

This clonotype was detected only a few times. CDR3 sequence: CASSLDRDRGHQGTQYF. The CDR3 bases are TGTGCCAGCAGCCTGGACCGGGACAGGGGTCATCAGGGGACCCAGTACTTC. This sequence joins TRBV6-1 and TRBJ2-5; 10 positions match TRBD1. The CDR3 consists of 17 residues. J was trimmed by 7 bases and V by 6 bases; bases with no gene match: 17. Germline CDR1 and CDR2: MNHNS and SASEGT.

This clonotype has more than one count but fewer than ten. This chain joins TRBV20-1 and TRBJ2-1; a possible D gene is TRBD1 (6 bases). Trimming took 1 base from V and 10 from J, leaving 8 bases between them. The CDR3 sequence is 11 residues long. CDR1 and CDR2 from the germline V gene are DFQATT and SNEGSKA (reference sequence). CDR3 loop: CSARVGQEQFF. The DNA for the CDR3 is TGCAGTGCTAGAGTCGGACAGGAGCAGTTCTTC.